A selection of T cell receptor beta chains follows, all from one sample in a study of cytomegalovirus exposure and HLA in healthy donors. The protocol was immunoSEQ multiplex PCR, while the TCRdb copy is restricted to in-frame clones and leaves out a portion. The profile shows some 150,000 clones, around 10% of them singletons. The sequenced sample was PBMCs. The receptors come from a male donor in good health and CMV-seronegative. Both conserved end residues are part of each CDR3. The order of the fields is D gene, J gene, clone size, V gene, CDR3 protein, CDR3 DNA. D genes are given only for firm matches. For some rows the clone size is stated as once, few or many, or as a class when expanded; others skip it.

d_call: TRBD1
j_call: TRBJ2-1
clone_size: few
v_call: TRBV29-1
cdr3_aa: CSGGQGSNEQFF
cdr3_nt: TGCAGCGGGGGACAGGGGAGTAATGAGCAGTTCTTC

d_call: .
j_call: TRBJ1-4
clone_size: .
v_call: TRBV5-4
cdr3_aa: CASSLATGVEKLFF
cdr3_nt: TGTGCCAGCAGCTTGGCAACCGGGGTTGAAAAACTGTTTTTT

d_call: TRBD2
j_call: TRBJ2-7
clone_size: .
v_call: TRBV2
cdr3_aa: CASSALGLAGTTYEQYF
cdr3_nt: TGTGCCAGCAGTGCCCTGGGACTAGCGGGGACTACCTACGAGCAGTACTTC

d_call: .
j_call: TRBJ2-2
clone_size: .
v_call: TRBV7-6
cdr3_aa: CASSLATAGNTGELFF
cdr3_nt: TGTGCCAGCAGCTTAGCTACGGCAGGGAACACCGGGGAGCTGTTTTTT

d_call: TRBD1
j_call: TRBJ1-2
clone_size: few
v_call: TRBV5-1
cdr3_aa: CASSSRPTGQGRYGYTF
cdr3_nt: TGCGCCAGCAGCTCGCGTCCGACGGGACAGGGCCGCTATGGCTACACCTTC

d_call: .
j_call: TRBJ1-1
clone_size: few
v_call: TRBV11-2
cdr3_aa: CASSSLQGLNTEAFF
cdr3_nt: TGTGCCAGCAGCTCCTTACAGGGCCTGAACACTGAAGCTTTCTTT

d_call: TRBD1
j_call: TRBJ2-3
clone_size: few
v_call: TRBV28
cdr3_aa: CASSSQGAWVDTQYF
cdr3_nt: TGTGCCAGCAGTTCTCAGGGGGCCTGGGTAGATACGCAGTATTTT

d_call: .
j_call: TRBJ1-2
clone_size: few
v_call: TRBV18
cdr3_aa: CASSHDIPDYGGYTF
cdr3_nt: TGTGCCAGCTCACACGACATCCCGGATTACGGTGGCTACACCTTC

d_call: .
j_call: TRBJ1-2
clone_size: .
v_call: TRBV28
cdr3_aa: CASSLREDYGYTF
cdr3_nt: TGTGCCAGCAGTTTAAGGGAGGACTATGGCTACACCTTC

d_call: .
j_call: TRBJ1-1
clone_size: few
v_call: TRBV28
cdr3_aa: CASSLVMASWSTEAFF
cdr3_nt: TGTGCCAGCAGTTTAGTGATGGCCTCATGGAGCACTGAAGCTTTCTTT

d_call: .
j_call: TRBJ2-7
clone_size: .
v_call: TRBV11-3
cdr3_aa: CASSLTQGYEQYF
cdr3_nt: TGTGCCAGCAGCTTAACACAGGGCTACGAGCAGTACTTC

d_call: TRBD1
j_call: TRBJ1-2
clone_size: .
v_call: TRBV4-2
cdr3_aa: CASSQGAFVTGENYGYTF
cdr3_nt: TGTGCCAGCAGCCAAGGGGCTTTCGTGACAGGGGAAAACTATGGCTACACCTTC

d_call: TRBD1
j_call: TRBJ2-3
clone_size: .
v_call: TRBV7-8
cdr3_aa: CASSLARGTTGFTDTQYF
cdr3_nt: TGTGCCAGCAGCTTAGCGAGGGGCACGACAGGGTTCACAGATACGCAGTATTTT

d_call: .
j_call: TRBJ2-7
clone_size: .
v_call: TRBV4-2
cdr3_aa: CASSQDEGSQYF
cdr3_nt: TGTGCCAGCAGCCAAGACGAGGGTTCGCAGTACTTC

d_call: .
j_call: TRBJ1-1
clone_size: .
v_call: TRBV5-6
cdr3_aa: CASSFRGLRNTEAFF
cdr3_nt: TGTGCCAGCAGCTTTAGAGGGCTCCGGAACACTGAAGCTTTCTTT

d_call: TRBD2
j_call: TRBJ2-1
clone_size: few
v_call: TRBV10-3
cdr3_aa: CAISELSGGNEQFF
cdr3_nt: TGTGCCATCAGTGAGTTAAGCGGGGGAAATGAGCAGTTCTTC